The 11 T cell receptor beta chains below come from one sample, sequenced in a study of regulatory T cells in long-lasting Graves disease. Investigators prepared the TCR beta libraries by applying iRepertoire HTBI primers and Arm-PCR of CDR3 regions. TCRdb re-called the multiplex PCR reads with MiXCR, one entry per CDR3 protein. The table includes about 620,000 distinct CDR3 sequences, under 20% detected once. The time point is: newly diagnosed GD, antithyroid drugs for less than 3 months. From RNA extracted from PBMCs, the TCR library was made. In addition, the sample was reused for a study of T cells in Graves' hyperthyroidism and ophthalmopathy.

The sequencing used peripheral blood mononuclear cells (PBMCs), collected at new diagnosis, from a patient treated with antithyroid drugs. These receptors came from a woman aged 25 to 39 with Graves disease.

This chain uses TRBV3-1 with TRBJ1-6, with 10 nucleotides matching TRBD1. Germline CDR1 and CDR2: LGHDT and YNNKEL (reference sequence). The CDR3 runs to 15 residues. The trim removed 1 base at V and 8 bases at J, leaving 2 bases unmatched. The CDR3 nucleotides are TGTGCCAGCAGCCAAGGGGACAGGGGAGATTCACCCCTCCACTTT. It codes for CASSQGDRGDSPLHF.

The CDR3 reads CATHGRLDNEQFF. CDR3 nucleotides: TGTGCCACACACGGGAGGCTCGACAATGAGCAGTTCTTC. The rearrangement links TRBV6-1 to TRBJ2-1; TRBD2 aligns across 7 bases. CDR1 MNHNS and CDR2 SASEGT come from the germline V gene. CDR3 length: 13 residues. V trimming: 10 bases; J trimming: 5 bases; junction bases outside the gene matches: 8.

This clonotype was seen only a few times. The chain is built from TRBV5-1 and TRBJ2-1; TRBD2 might be the D (5 bases). Germline lookup yields CDR1 SGHRS and CDR2 YFSETQ. The ends were cut back, 6 bases at V and 4 bases at J, with 14 bases in the middle. The CDR3 is 14 residues long. The CDR3 loop is CASNSGNLYNEQFF. The CDR3 bases are TGCGCCAGCAATTCGGGGAATCTTTACAATGAGCAGTTCTTC.

CDR3 sequence (DNA): TGTGCCAGCAGCTCGATAGTAGGGCACTACGAGCAGTACTTC. Its translation is CASSSIVGHYEQYF. The rearrangement joins TRBV7-2 to TRBJ2-7; D unresolved. Trimming left V 4 bases short and J 3 bases short, with 13 bases between. The CDR3 loop spans 14 amino acids. CDR1 and CDR2 (germline): SGHTA, FQGNSA.

This clonotype was detected ten times or more. V is TRBV28 and J is TRBJ1-5, with D tentatively TRBD1 (5 bases). V lost 6 bases to trimming and J lost 1 base, with 13 bases between them. The CDR3 extends over 15 amino acids. Germline V CDR1 and CDR2: MDHEN, SYDVKM. The chain's CDR3 is CASSPGRASNQPQHF. Here the CDR3 DNA reads TGTGCCAGCAGCCCGGGCAGGGCGAGCAATCAGCCCCAGCATTTT.

This clonotype has ten or more counts. The rearrangement joins TRBV10-1 to TRBJ2-3; tentatively, D is TRBD2 (5 bases). With 4 bases removed from V and 2 bases from J, the gap between germline ends came to 13 bases. In germline, CDR1 is WNHNN, CDR2 SYGVQD (reference sequence). The CDR3 is 15 amino acids. The CDR3 loop is CASSARAAYTDTQYF. The DNA for the CDR3 is TGCGCCAGCAGTGCGAGGGCAGCTTACACAGATACGCAGTATTTT.

Ten or more counts support this clonotype. V usage is TRBV20-1 and J usage is TRBJ2-7; the D gene is possibly TRBD2 (6 bases). Trimming pared 3 bases from V and 2 bases from J, leaving 8 bases between. Per germline, CDR1 DFQATT and CDR2 SNEGSKA (reference sequence). The CDR3 sequence is 12 residues long. Here the CDR3 DNA reads TGCAGTGCTAGCGGGGGACCCTACGAGCAGTACTTC. Its translation: CSASGGPYEQYF.

This clonotype was counted a few times. The genes are TRBV18 and TRBJ2-3; tentatively, D is TRBD1 or TRBD2 (6 bases each). The V end lost 1 base, the J end lost 4 bases, and 18 bases lay between the germline ends. This CDR3 is built from 17 residues. The V gene's germline CDR1 is KGHSH and CDR2 LQKENI. CDR3 amino acids: CASSPLGGGGGADTQYF. The DNA for the CDR3 is TGTGCCAGCTCACCACTGGGAGGAGGGGGAGGCGCAGATACGCAGTATTTT.

This clonotype appeared many times. In DNA form, the CDR3 reads TGTGCCAGCAGCCAAGTGAGTAAGCGAACTGAAGCTTTCTTT. Translating gives CASSQVSKRTEAFF. The J gene is TRBJ1-1, the V gene TRBV3-1; no firm D call. This CDR3 is built from 14 residues. V lost 1 base and J 5 bases, leaving 11 bases between the germline ends. From germline, CDR1 is LGHDT and CDR2 YNNKEL (reference sequence).

The sample holds many counts of this clonotype. The chain has TRBV20-1 and TRBJ1-5, with D unclear. This CDR3 is built from 16 residues. Germline lookup yields CDR1 DFQATT and CDR2 SNEGSKA (reference sequence). V was cut by 4 bases and J by 7 bases, with 23 bases left in between. The CDR3 spells CSAKRLGELSRQPQHF. CDR3 sequence (DNA): TGCAGTGCTAAGCGACTGGGAGAACTTAGCCGCCAGCCCCAGCATTTT.

There are a few counts of this clonotype. Given a much more abundant clone one base away, this may be a read error. The J gene is TRBJ1-5, the V gene TRBV6-2 or TRBV6-3; D ambiguous. CDR1 and CDR2 (germline): MNHEY, SVGEGT. The CDR3 totals 13 residues. Trimming stripped 5 bases from V and 1 base from J, with 6 bases between. CDR3 DNA: TGTGCCAGCAGTGAACAGAGCAATCAGCCCCAGCATTTT. Its translation is CASSEQSNQPQHF.